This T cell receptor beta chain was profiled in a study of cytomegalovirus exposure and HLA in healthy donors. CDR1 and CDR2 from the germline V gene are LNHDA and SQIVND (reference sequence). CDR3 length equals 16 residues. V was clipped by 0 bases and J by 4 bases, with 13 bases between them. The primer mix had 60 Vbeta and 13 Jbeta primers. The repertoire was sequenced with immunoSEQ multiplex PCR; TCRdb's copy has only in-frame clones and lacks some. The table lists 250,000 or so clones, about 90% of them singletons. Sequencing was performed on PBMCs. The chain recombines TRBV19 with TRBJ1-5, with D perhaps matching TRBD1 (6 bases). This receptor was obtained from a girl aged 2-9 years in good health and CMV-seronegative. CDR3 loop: CASSIDATGRNQPQHF. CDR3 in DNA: TGTGCCAGTAGTATAGATGCCACAGGGCGAAATCAGCCCCAGCATTTT.